This T cell receptor beta chain appears in the sequencing data of a study of T-cell reconstitution after alpha-beta-depleted transplantation in children. Preparing the TCRbeta library involved the use of unique molecular identifiers. TCRdb re-called the PCR reads through MiXCR, storing one row per CDR3 protein. This repertoire shows a few hundred thousand distinct CDR3 sequences, around 19% found once; its top ten account for less than 4%. V was shortened by 2 bases and J by 0 bases, with 7 bases between the two germline ends. CDR3 length: 14 amino acids. Germline-derived CDR1 and CDR2 are MNHEY and SVGAGI.

This chain links TRBV6-5 with TRBJ1-1, with D hard to call. The receptor was isolated from a human donor who donated a stem cell graft to a child with acute lymphoblastic leukemia. The source was PBMCs from the stem cell graft donor, collected from the stem cell graft. The CDR3, as DNA: TGTGCCAGCAGTTACCGCTATATGAACACTGAAGCTTTCTTT. This gives the protein CASSYRYMNTEAFF.